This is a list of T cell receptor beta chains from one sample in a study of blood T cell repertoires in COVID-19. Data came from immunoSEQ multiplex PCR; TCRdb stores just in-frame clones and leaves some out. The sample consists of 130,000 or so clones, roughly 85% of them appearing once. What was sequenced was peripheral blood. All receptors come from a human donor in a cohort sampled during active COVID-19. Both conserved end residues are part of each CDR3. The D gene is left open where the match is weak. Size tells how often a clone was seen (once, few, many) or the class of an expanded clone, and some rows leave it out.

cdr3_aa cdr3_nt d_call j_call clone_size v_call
CATKEQGSYEQYF TGTGCCACCAAAGAACAGGGGTCCTACGAGCAGTACTTC TRBD1 TRBJ2-7 NA TRBV19
CASSLRTSGNEQFF TGTGCCAGTAGTCTCCGGACTAGCGGCAATGAGCAGTTCTTC TRBD2 TRBJ2-1 NA TRBV19
CASSFGGFQETQYF TGTGCCAGCAGCTTCGGGGGGTTCCAAGAGACCCAGTACTTC TRBD2 TRBJ2-5 NA TRBV7-3
CASSEGGNTEAFF TGTGCCAGCAGTGAGGGGGGAAACACTGAAGCTTTCTTT NA TRBJ1-1 NA TRBV25-1
CASKSGPAKNIQYF TGTGCCAGCAAGTCTGGCCCGGCCAAAAACATTCAGTACTTC NA TRBJ2-4 many TRBV6-5
CASSQETHNQPQHF TGCGCCAGCAGCCAAGAGACTCATAATCAGCCCCAGCATTTT NA TRBJ1-5 many TRBV4-3
CASTPREGRTDTQYF TGTGCCAGCACCCCAAGGGAGGGGAGGACAGATACGCAGTATTTT TRBD2 TRBJ2-3 NA TRBV16
CASSQDNSGSHNEQFF TGTGCCAGCAGCCAAGATAACAGCGGGAGCCACAATGAGCAGTTCTTC TRBD2 TRBJ2-1 NA TRBV3-1/TRBV3-2
CASSEFGGLGPTDTQYF TGTGCCAGCAGTGAATTCGGGGGGTTGGGGCCCACAGATACGCAGTATTTT TRBD2 TRBJ2-3 NA TRBV6-1
CASSSGGGYGYTF TGTGCCAGCAGTTCGGGGGGAGGCTATGGCTACACCTTC NA TRBJ1-2 NA TRBV12-3/TRBV12-4
CASSLGQVLLRTEAFF TGTGCCAGCAGCCTGGGACAGGTTCTTCTCCGAACTGAAGCTTTCTTT TRBD1 TRBJ1-1 NA TRBV5-6
CASIGESSGANVLTF TGTGCCAGCATCGGGGAGAGCTCTGGGGCCAACGTCCTGACTTTC NA TRBJ2-6 NA TRBV2
CASSLAAGDQPQHF TGCGCCAGCAGCTTGGCCGCCGGGGATCAGCCCCAGCATTTT NA TRBJ1-5 NA TRBV5-1
CASSASIQGGANYGYTF TGTGCCAGCAGTGCGTCAATACAGGGGGGAGCTAACTATGGCTACACCTTC TRBD1 TRBJ1-2 few TRBV6-1
CASSSISGITDTQYF TGTGCCAGCAGCTCAATCAGCGGGATAACAGATACGCAGTATTTT TRBD2 TRBJ2-3 NA TRBV11-3
CASSFYGTERTDTQYF TGTGCCAGCAGTTTTTATGGGACAGAACGCACAGATACGCAGTATTTT TRBD1 TRBJ2-3 NA TRBV27
CASSKGRQGAANTEAFF TGTGCCAGCAGCAAGGGGCGACAGGGGGCTGCGAACACTGAAGCTTTCTTT NA TRBJ1-1 NA TRBV21-1
CSALLGAPTGELFF TGCAGCGCACTTCTGGGAGCGCCCACCGGGGAGCTGTTTTTT NA TRBJ2-2 NA TRBV29-1
CASSLGQAGEAFF TGCGCCAGCAGCTTAGGACAGGCGGGTGAAGCTTTCTTT TRBD1 TRBJ1-1 NA TRBV5-1
CASSGGQASYTDTQYF TGTGCCAGCAGCGGGGGACAGGCAAGTTACACAGATACGCAGTATTTT TRBD1 TRBJ2-3 NA TRBV9
CASTSHGGGQETQYF TGTGCCAGCACCTCTCACGGGGGGGGACAAGAGACCCAGTACTTC TRBD2 TRBJ2-5 few TRBV2
CASSLAPGFSGNTIYF TGTGCCAGCAGCCTCGCTCCAGGGTTCTCTGGAAACACCATATATTTT NA TRBJ1-3 NA TRBV9
CASTKDQGEETQYF TGTGCCAGCACCAAGGATCAGGGGGAAGAGACCCAGTACTTC TRBD1 TRBJ2-5 NA TRBV2
CASSSLWGGFPPSPLHF TGTGCCAGTAGCAGCCTGTGGGGGGGCTTTCCTCCGTCACCCCTCCACTTT NA TRBJ1-6 few TRBV19
CASRLAGGTGELFF TGTGCCAGCAGACTAGCGGGAGGCACCGGGGAGCTGTTTTTT TRBD2 TRBJ2-2 NA TRBV19
CASSYDVGSGYTF TGTGCCAGCAGTTACGACGTGGGGAGTGGCTACACCTTC NA TRBJ1-2 NA TRBV6-6
CASSPSGQGHFEQYF TGCGCCAGCAGCCCAAGTGGACAGGGACACTTCGAGCAGTACTTC TRBD1 TRBJ2-7 once TRBV4-3
CASSLARDAGTGKFF TGCGCCAGCAGCTTGGCTCGGGACGCCGGGACAGGGAAGTTCTTC TRBD1 TRBJ2-1 NA TRBV5-1
CASSFGTGTEQYF TGTGCCAGCAGCTTCGGGACAGGGACCGAGCAGTACTTC TRBD1 TRBJ2-7 NA TRBV5-6
CASSLGTSGIGEQFF TGCGCCAGCAGCTTGGGGACTAGCGGGATAGGTGAGCAGTTCTTC TRBD2 TRBJ2-1 NA TRBV5-1
CASSLVGTFSYEQYF TGTGCCAGCAGCTTAGTTGGGACATTCTCCTACGAGCAGTACTTC NA TRBJ2-7 NA TRBV7-2
CASSLFTRSVDEQFF TGTGCCAGCAGTTTGTTCACCCGCTCGGTAGATGAGCAGTTCTTC NA TRBJ2-1 many TRBV6-2/TRBV6-3
CASSLSSPGHYEQYF TGTGCCAGCAGTTTATCGTCCCCAGGCCATTACGAGCAGTACTTC NA TRBJ2-7 NA TRBV27
CSVGQGKNQPQHF TGCAGCGTGGGACAGGGTAAGAATCAGCCCCAGCATTTT TRBD1 TRBJ1-5 NA TRBV29-1
CASSLELGARGTEAFF TGTGCCAGCAGCTTGGAATTGGGGGCCCGTGGCACTGAAGCTTTCTTT NA TRBJ1-1 NA TRBV5-4
CASSLSAGAGYEQYF TGTGCCAGCAGTTTATCAGCGGGGGCAGGCTACGAGCAGTACTTC TRBD2 TRBJ2-7 NA TRBV27
CASSLVQGLGNTEAFF TGTGCCAGCAGCTTAGTGCAGGGGCTGGGGAACACTGAAGCTTTCTTT NA TRBJ1-1 NA TRBV7-9
CASSLQETQYF TGTGCCAGCAGCTTACAGGAGACCCAGTACTTC NA TRBJ2-5 few TRBV7-6
CASSLPGAWHSSTDTQYF TGTGCCAGCAGCTTACCTGGGGCCTGGCATTCTAGCACAGATACGCAGTATTTT NA TRBJ2-3 once TRBV5-6
CASSQDSATNEKLFF TGCGCCAGCAGCCAAGATTCAGCAACTAATGAAAAACTGTTTTTT NA TRBJ1-4 NA TRBV4-1